One sample yielded the 21 T cell receptor beta chains listed below, sequenced in a study of cytomegalovirus exposure and HLA in healthy donors. PCR used 60 Vbeta primers and 13 Jbeta primers. The data were produced by immunoSEQ multiplex PCR, yet TCRdb's version contains in-frame clones alone and is incomplete. Of some 150,000 clones in the sample, more than 75% are singletons; the top ten hold around 13%. The sample consisted of PBMCs. Every receptor here comes from a young man in good health and CMV-seropositive.

The chain couples TRBV7-9 to TRBJ1-1; perhaps TRBD1 as D (6 bases). In germline, CDR1 is SEHNR, CDR2 FQNEAQ (reference sequence). CDR3 size: 12 residues. Deletions cut 6 bases from V and 10 bases from J, with 15 bases between. The CDR3 bases are TGTGCCAGCAGTCTTGGACAGCGGAGAGCTTTCTTT. Protein sequence: CASSLGQRRAFF. The full variable domain, with the rest looked up from reference TRBV7-9 and TRBJ1-1, is DTGVSQNPRHKITKRGQNVTFRCDPISEHNRLYWYRQTLGQGPEFLTYFQNEAQLEKSRLLSDRFSAERPKGSFSTLEIQRTEQGDSAMYLCASSLGQRRAFFGQGTRLTVV.

This clone was detected only once. This chain joins TRBV4-2 and TRBJ1-3, with 8 bases lining up with TRBD1. This CDR3 comprises 20 residues. Germline V gives CDR1 LGHNA, CDR2 YNFKEQ. V lost 0 bases, J lost 2 bases, and 15 bases stayed unmatched. CDR3 in DNA: TGTGCCAGCAGCCAAGATTCCCCTGCAGGGGGCAAAAGCGCTGGAAACACCATATATTTT. It translates to CASSQDSPAGGKSAGNTIYF.

This clone was recorded once. The chain has TRBV6-1 and TRBJ2-3; 11 bases are a match to TRBD1. Looked up from germline, CDR1 is MNHNS and CDR2 is SASEGT. There are 14 residues in the CDR3. J gave up 7 bases and V 11 bases, and 11 bases lay outside the gene matches. CDR3 sequence reads: CAASGQGAGYTQYF. As DNA, the CDR3 is TGTGCCGCCTCAGGACAGGGGGCAGGTTATACGCAGTATTTT.

The J gene is TRBJ2-1, the V gene TRBV11-3; the match to TRBD2 covers 10 bases. Germline V lookup: CDR1 SGHNT, CDR2 YENEEA. The V and J ends lost 4 bases and 10 bases, in that order; junction bases with no gene match: 10. The CDR3 length is 15 residues. The CDR3 bases are TGTGCCAGCAGCTCCTCTTCAGCGGGAGGGTTAGAGCAGTTCTTC. Amino acids: CASSSSSAGGLEQFF.

The V and J genes are TRBV6-5 and TRBJ2-5, with a tentative D call TRBD2 (5 bases). This CDR3 is 13 amino acids long. The germline V gene encodes CDR1 MNHEY and CDR2 SVGAGI. Trimming removed 8 bases at V and 11 bases at J, with 21 bases between. CDR3 bases: TGTGCCAGCTCATATGGGCTAGCTGCTGAGCAGTACTTC. It codes for CASSYGLAAEQYF.

The rearrangement links TRBV25-1 to TRBJ1-5; no clear D gene. The CDR3 contains 13 residues. Trimming pared 6 bases from V and 0 bases from J, leaving 6 bases between. Germline loops: CDR1 MGHDK, CDR2 SYGVNS. Here the CDR3 DNA reads TGTGCCAGCAGGGGGAGTAGCAATCAGCCCCAGCATTTT. The encoded protein is CASRGSSNQPQHF.

The chain uses TRBV4-2 and TRBJ1-1; tentative D call: TRBD1 (6 bases). The CDR3 length is 13 residues. V lost 3 bases and J lost 2, with 7 bases in between. Per the germline V gene, CDR1 is LGHNA and CDR2 is YNFKEQ. This CDR3 reads CASSQDRNTEAFF. CDR3 DNA: TGTGCCAGCAGCCAGGACAGAAACACTGAAGCTTTCTTT.

V usage is TRBV9 and J usage is TRBJ2-5, with 8 positions matching TRBD1. Germline assignment: CDR1 SGDLS and CDR2 YYNGEE. The CDR3 contains 14 residues. Trimming removed 4 bases from V and 5 bases from J; junction bases left unmatched: 7. CDR3 loop: CASSPDREWETQYF. In nucleotides, the CDR3 is TGTGCCAGCAGCCCGGACAGGGAATGGGAGACCCAGTACTTC.

The genes are TRBV10-3 and TRBJ2-1; the match to TRBD2 covers 11 bases. Germline-derived CDR1 and CDR2 are ENHRY and SYGVKD. CDR3 length equals 14 residues. V was clipped by 0 bases and J by 8 bases; unmatched bases: 0. Here the CDR3 reads CAISESGLADEQFF. In DNA, the CDR3 is TGTGCCATCAGTGAGTCGGGACTAGCGGATGAGCAGTTCTTC.

The chain combines TRBV29-1 with TRBJ1-2; 7 bases align to TRBD1. Germline V lookup: CDR1 SQVTM, CDR2 ANQGSEA. The CDR3 contains 12 residues. Trimming removed 6 bases from V and 3 bases from J; junction bases left unmatched: 4. CDR3 DNA sequence: TGCAGCGTGGCCGGGACAGACTATGGCTACACCTTC. Translated: CSVAGTDYGYTF.

The chain employs TRBV6-6 and TRBJ2-7, with 13 bases identical to TRBD2. Per germline, CDR1 MNHNY and CDR2 SVGAGI (reference sequence). The J segment lost 3 bases and the V segment lost 5 bases, leaving 7 bases of the junction unmatched. This CDR3 has 16 amino acids. CDR3 in DNA: TGTGCCAGCAGTAAAACCGGGACTAGCGGGAACTACGAGCAGTACTTC. As protein: CASSKTGTSGNYEQYF.

The V call is TRBV2, the J call TRBJ1-1, with TRBD1 matching over 9 bases. The germline CDR1 and CDR2 sequences are SNHLY and FYNNEI. V lost 6 bases to trimming and J lost 4 bases; unmatched junction nucleotides: 9. The CDR3 is 15 residues long. The CDR3 sequence is CASRVEQGAGTEAFF. CDR3 sequence (DNA): TGTGCCAGCAGGGTAGAACAGGGGGCGGGCACTGAAGCTTTCTTT. Complete variable domain (other parts from reference TRBV2 and TRBJ1-1): EPEVTQTPSHQVTQMGQEVILRCVPISNHLYFYWYRQILGQKVEFLVSFYNNEISEKSEIFDDQFSVERPDGSNFTLKIRSTKLEDSAMYFCASRVEQGAGTEAFFGQGTRLTVV.

This clone was picked up one time. The chain combines TRBV7-2 with TRBJ2-5; tentatively, D is TRBD2 (6 bases). The V end was cut by 1 base, the J end by 1 base, with 13 bases between. Germline loops: CDR1 SGHTA, CDR2 FQGNSA. The CDR3 consists of 16 residues. The CDR3 DNA reads as TGTGCCAGCAGCTTAGTCCTCCAGGGAGGCCAAGAGACCCAGTACTTC. This codes for CASSLVLQGGQETQYF.

V and J are TRBV11-2 and TRBJ1-1; the D is unclear. The CDR3 covers 15 residues. The germline gives CDR1 SGHAT, CDR2 FQNNGV. The germline V and J ends were trimmed by 0 bases and 0 bases, with 8 bases remaining between them. The CDR3 loop is CASSLEGGMNTEAFF. The CDR3 bases are TGTGCCAGCAGCTTAGAGGGAGGAATGAACACTGAAGCTTTCTTT.

The genes are TRBV5-1 and TRBJ2-1; tentatively, D is TRBD1 (6 bases). CDR1 SGHRS and CDR2 YFSETQ come from the germline V gene. This CDR3 has 13 residues. Trimming removed 4 bases from V and 4 bases from J, with 9 bases in between. For the CDR3, the DNA is TGCGCCAGCAGCCCCGGACAGTACAATGAGCAGTTCTTC. Its protein product is CASSPGQYNEQFF.

The sample holds a few counts of this clone. DNA for the CDR3: TGTGCCAGCAGTTACCGGGGAAGCTCCTACGAGCAGTACTTC. It encodes CASSYRGSSYEQYF. This chain joins TRBV6-6 and TRBJ2-7; D might be TRBD2 (5 bases). Germline lookup yields CDR1 MNHNY and CDR2 SVGAGI (reference sequence). The germline V and J ends were trimmed by 2 bases and 0 bases, with 8 bases remaining between them. The CDR3 length is 14 residues.

The V gene is TRBV27, the J gene TRBJ2-1; a possible D gene is TRBD2 (5 bases). The V and J ends lost 4 bases and 3 bases respectively, with 16 bases between them. Germline loops: CDR1 MNHEY, CDR2 SMNVEV (reference sequence). There are 16 residues in the CDR3. CDR3 in amino acids: CASSSSGPRNYNEQFF. The CDR3 region has the DNA TGTGCCAGCAGTTCCAGCGGCCCACGAAACTACAATGAGCAGTTCTTC.

The chain carries TRBV28 and TRBJ1-5; D gene ambiguous. V lost 2 bases and J lost 6, with 11 bases in between. This CDR3 is built from 14 residues. Germline V lookup: CDR1 MDHEN, CDR2 SYDVKM. DNA for the CDR3: TGTGCCAGCAGTTTAGAGACGGGTGCTCAGCCCCAGCATTTT. Translating gives CASSLETGAQPQHF.

CDR3 loop: CASGASVRGLTTNEKLFF. As DNA, the CDR3 is TGTGCCAGCGGTGCCAGCGTCAGGGGATTAACAACTAATGAAAAACTGTTTTTT. The chain employs TRBV28 and TRBJ1-4; tentative D call: TRBD1 (6 bases). The CDR3 runs 18 residues. CDR1 and CDR2 from the germline V gene are MDHEN and SYDVKM. V lost 8 bases and J lost 0, with 22 bases in between.

V gene TRBV30 combines with J gene TRBJ1-6; no firm D call. Trimming cost V 2 bases and J 4 bases, with 3 bases left between them. Germline V gene lookup returns CDR1 GTSNPN and CDR2 SVGIG (reference sequence). The CDR3 loop spans 12 amino acids. The CDR3 sequence: CAWSQYNSPLHF. The CDR3 DNA reads as TGTGCCTGGAGTCAGTATAATTCACCCCTCCACTTT.

The rearrangement uses TRBV9 and TRBJ1-2; 8 positions match TRBD1. Germline V CDR1 and CDR2: SGDLS, YYNGEE. This CDR3 is built from 13 residues. V lost 3 bases to trimming and J lost 5 bases; unmatched junction nucleotides: 3. CDR3 nucleotides: TGTGCCAGCAGCGGGACAGGGTTATATGGCTACACCTTC. Translating gives CASSGTGLYGYTF.